This passage covers 27 T cell receptor beta chains from one sample sequenced in a study of response to subunit inactivated influenza vaccine. MiXCR, run by TCRdb on the RT-PCR reads, gives a single entry per CDR3 protein. The sample lists about 580,000 distinct CDR3 sequences, around 15% occurring once. Source: PBMCs from blood, taken 12 days after vaccination. These receptors all come from a man aged 50 to 60 who received an inactivated influenza vaccine.

The chain employs TRBV29-1 and TRBJ2-7; possible D gene TRBD1, 6 bases. This CDR3 contains 14 residues. Germline V gene sequence: CDR1 SQVTM, CDR2 ANQGSEA. V lost 0 bases to trimming and J lost 3 bases, with 12 bases between them. For the CDR3, the DNA is TGCAGCGTTGAAGATACAGGCAGGGGCTACGAGCAGTACTTC. It translates to CSVEDTGRGYEQYF.

The chain is built from TRBV6-2 or TRBV6-3 and TRBJ2-1; 8 nucleotides line up with TRBD2. The CDR3 is made up of 18 amino acids. CDR1 and CDR2 (germline): MNHEY, SVGEGT. With V trimmed by 0 bases and J by 0 bases, 7 bases remained unmatched. The chain's CDR3 is CASSYSRGREGSYNEQFF. The CDR3 DNA follows: TGTGCCAGCAGTTACTCGAGGGGACGGGAGGGCTCCTACAATGAGCAGTTCTTC.

This clonotype was recorded a few times. The chain carries TRBV6-1 and TRBJ2-5; TRBD2 matches at 12 bases. The CDR3 covers 15 residues. The germline V gene has CDR1 MNHNS and CDR2 SASEGT. V lost 4 bases to trimming and J lost 5 bases; unmatched junction nucleotides: 5. The CDR3 here is CASSGTSGVSETQYF. CDR3 sequence (DNA): TGTGCCAGCAGTGGGACTAGCGGGGTCAGTGAGACCCAGTACTTC.

At least ten counts were recorded for this clonotype. The V gene is TRBV12-3 or TRBV12-4, the J gene TRBJ2-1; D gene uncertain. The ends were cut back, 6 bases at V and 8 bases at J, with 8 bases in the middle. The CDR3 has 11 residues. CDR3 bases: TGTGCCAGCAGCTTTCGGCATGAGCAGTTCTTC. Translating it yields CASSFRHEQFF.

The V gene is TRBV9, the J gene TRBJ2-3; unclear D gene. The germline V and J ends were trimmed by 4 bases and 1 base, with 7 bases remaining between them. Germline values: CDR1 SGDLS, CDR2 YYNGEE. The CDR3 is 13 amino acids. Here the CDR3 DNA reads TGTGCCAGCAGCACCCACGGCACAGATACGCAGTATTTT. Its translation is CASSTHGTDTQYF. The variable domain in full, with the rest retrieved from reference TRBV9 and TRBJ2-3, is DSGVTQTPKHLITATGQRVTLRCSPRSGDLSVYWYQQSLDQGLQFLIQYYNGEERAKGNILERFSAQQFPDLHSELNLSSLELGDSALYFCASSTHGTDTQYFGPGTRLTVL.

This clonotype was picked up a small number of times. The J gene is TRBJ2-1, the V gene TRBV28, with D tentatively TRBD1 (6 bases). The CDR3 totals 14 residues. CDR1 is MDHEN and CDR2 is SYDVKM in the germline V gene. V was trimmed by 5 bases and J by 4 bases, leaving 12 bases between them. The CDR3 loop reads CASSLRDKYNEQFF. CDR3 nucleotides: TGTGCCAGCAGTCTCCGGGACAAATACAATGAGCAGTTCTTC.

The V gene is TRBV7-8, the J gene TRBJ1-3; TRBD1 agrees at 7 bases. V gave up 2 bases and J gave up 3 bases; unmatched junction bases: 1. Germline CDR1 and CDR2: SGHVS and FQNEAQ. CDR3 length: 14 amino acids. The CDR3 nucleotides are TGTGCCAGCAGCTTATCAGGGGGTGGAAACACCATATATTTT. This codes for CASSLSGGGNTIYF.

This clonotype came up a few times. The J gene is TRBJ1-6, the V gene TRBV4-2, with unresolved D. This CDR3 has 14 amino acids. Germline assignment: CDR1 LGHNA and CDR2 YNFKEQ. V was pared by 2 bases and J by 9 bases, with 11 bases between. The CDR3 bases are TGTGCCAGCAGCCAAATCCAAGGAGGTTCACCCCTCCACTTT. As protein: CASSQIQGGSPLHF.

This clonotype has more than one count but fewer than ten. The chain links TRBV6-1 to TRBJ2-1; TRBD2 aligns across 11 bases. Germline CDR1 is MNHNS and CDR2 is SASEGT. This CDR3 comprises 15 residues. V lost 6 bases, J lost 6 bases, and 7 bases stayed unmatched. The CDR3 region is CASSPIAGGPNEQFF. In nucleotides, the CDR3 is TGTGCCAGCAGCCCGATAGCGGGGGGGCCCAATGAGCAGTTCTTC.

V gene TRBV7-2 combines with J gene TRBJ2-1; 15 nucleotides align to TRBD2. CDR3 size: 16 residues. Trimming removed 5 bases from V and 8 bases from J; junction bases left unmatched: 7. CDR1 and CDR2 from the germline V gene are SGHTA and FQGNSA. CDR3 DNA: TGTGCCAGCAGCCCCGGACTAGCGGGGGGGCAGGATGAGCAGTTCTTC. This codes for CASSPGLAGGQDEQFF.

This clonotype turned up a few times. This chain uses TRBV2 with TRBJ2-1; TRBD1 is a possible D gene (6 bases). Germline loops: CDR1 SNHLY, CDR2 FYNNEI. This CDR3 region has 13 residues. Trimming pared 7 bases from V and 3 bases from J, leaving 10 bases between. The CDR3 region has the DNA TGTGCCAGCACTCGGGACAACTACAATGAGCAGTTCTTC. Its protein product is CASTRDNYNEQFF.

A few counts support this clonotype. The V gene is TRBV3-1, the J gene TRBJ1-1; 7 bases match TRBD1. Per the germline V gene, CDR1 is LGHDT and CDR2 is YNNKEL (reference sequence). This CDR3 region has 13 residues. J was trimmed by 7 bases and V by 1 base; bases with no gene match: 3. The CDR3 spells CASSQGRQGEAFF. The CDR3 nucleotides read TGTGCCAGCAGCCAAGGGAGACAGGGTGAAGCTTTCTTT.

This clonotype was seen a handful of times. This chain uses TRBV6-1 with TRBJ2-2, with 8 bases fitting TRBD1. This CDR3 has 14 residues. J was trimmed by 4 bases and V by 6 bases; bases with no gene match: 4. The germline V gene encodes CDR1 MNHNS and CDR2 SASEGT. The CDR3 spells CASRGQGRTGELFF. Written as DNA, the CDR3 is TGTGCCAGCAGAGGACAGGGCCGCACCGGGGAGCTGTTTTTT.

This clonotype was seen a few times. The chain combines TRBV2 with TRBJ2-2; the D gene is possibly TRBD2 (6 bases). CDR3 size: 14 residues. Germline V gene lookup returns CDR1 SNHLY and CDR2 FYNNEI. Trimming took off 2 bases at V and 6 bases at J, with 10 bases between the two ends. CDR3 amino acids: CASSESWGAGELFF. The CDR3 DNA follows: TGTGCCAGCAGTGAAAGTTGGGGGGCCGGGGAGCTGTTTTTT.

This clonotype was counted only a few times. J is TRBJ2-7 and V is TRBV3-1; the D is unclear. This CDR3 region has 12 residues. Germline V gene lookup returns CDR1 LGHDT and CDR2 YNNKEL (reference sequence). Trimming stripped 3 bases from V and 3 bases from J, with 6 bases between. CDR3 region: CASSQMSYEQYF. CDR3 nucleotides: TGTGCCAGCAGCCAGATGAGCTACGAGCAGTACTTC.

At least ten counts were recorded for this clonotype. CDR3 DNA: TGTGCCAGCAGTTTAAAGGGTCCCTCCTACGAGCAGTACTTC. It encodes CASSLKGPSYEQYF. The rearrangement joins TRBV12-3 or TRBV12-4 to TRBJ2-7; D gene ambiguous. This CDR3 contains 14 residues. V was pared by 2 bases and J by 0 bases, with 8 bases between.

In this sample, this clonotype turned up a few times. The chain combines TRBV5-1 with TRBJ2-7; D gene uncertain. CDR1 is SGHRS, CDR2 YFSETQ, per germline. V was shortened by 0 bases and J by 0 bases, with 10 bases between the two germline ends. The CDR3 spans 15 residues. CDR3 region: CASSLGHLSSYEQYF. DNA for the CDR3: TGCGCCAGCAGCTTGGGACACCTAAGCTCCTACGAGCAGTACTTC.

This clonotype was counted between two and nine times. The chain employs TRBV10-3 and TRBJ1-1, with a possible D match to TRBD1 (5 bases). Germline V CDR1 and CDR2: ENHRY, SYGVKD. This CDR3 has 19 residues. Trimming left V 10 bases short and J 0 bases short, with 30 bases between. The CDR3 loop reads CATTGTQSLLSSVNTEAFF. CDR3 bases: TGTGCCACCACGGGGACCCAATCCCTCCTCTCTAGTGTGAACACTGAAGCTTTCTTT.

This clonotype was recorded a few times. The V and J genes are TRBV18 and TRBJ2-4; TRBD1 might be the D (5 bases). V was pared by 8 bases and J by 0 bases, with 14 bases between. The germline V gene has CDR1 KGHSH and CDR2 LQKENI. This CDR3 contains 15 residues. CDR3 protein: CASPQGEVAKNIQYF. Written as DNA, the CDR3 is TGTGCCAGCCCACAAGGGGAAGTAGCCAAAAACATTCAGTACTTC.

This clonotype was seen a few times. The genes are TRBV20-1 and TRBJ2-7, with 7 bases identical to TRBD1. The CDR3 has 14 residues. Germline V gene data show CDR1 as DFQATT and CDR2 as SNEGSKA (reference sequence). After removal of 6 bases from V and 2 bases from J, the junction contained 10 bases not matched to a gene. The CDR3 spells CSAGQTGNPYEQYF. The CDR3 DNA is TGCAGTGCGGGACAGACAGGGAACCCCTACGAGCAGTACTTC.

This clonotype has ten or more counts. V and J are TRBV12-3 or TRBV12-4 and TRBJ1-5; TRBD1 aligns across 8 bases. The CDR3 sequence is 14 residues long. The J segment lost 6 bases and the V segment lost 4 bases, leaving 5 bases of the junction unmatched. CDR3: CASSSGQGSQPQHF. The CDR3 DNA reads as TGTGCCAGCAGTTCTGGACAGGGAAGTCAGCCCCAGCATTTT.

V and J are TRBV28 and TRBJ2-3; TRBD1 or TRBD2 may be the D gene (7 bases each). The CDR3 covers 16 residues. Germline lookup yields CDR1 MDHEN and CDR2 SYDVKM. The V gene lost 5 bases and the J gene lost 2 bases, with 17 bases spanning the gap. CDR3 sequence reads: CASSRTRGGFTDTQYF. The CDR3 coding sequence is TGTGCCAGCAGTAGGACTAGAGGGGGCTTCACAGATACGCAGTATTTT.

The rearrangement links TRBV27 to TRBJ2-7; 11 bases align to TRBD2. CDR1 is MNHEY, CDR2 SMNVEV, per germline (reference sequence). J gave up 3 bases and V 5 bases, and 9 bases lay outside the gene matches. The length of the CDR3 is 16 residues. The CDR3 is CASSRGPGLAVYEQYF. The CDR3 nucleotides read TGTGCCAGCAGTCGAGGCCCGGGACTAGCGGTCTACGAGCAGTACTTC.

This clonotype came up many times. The chain has TRBV28 and TRBJ2-1, with a tentative D call TRBD2 (6 bases). The germline CDR1 and CDR2 sequences are MDHEN and SYDVKM. This CDR3 is built from 15 residues. V was trimmed by 1 base and J by 5 bases, leaving 12 bases between them. CDR3 bases: TGTGCCAGCAGTTTATTGGGCGGAGGGGACAATGAGCAGTTCTTC. Its translation: CASSLLGGGDNEQFF.

The sample holds a few counts of this clonotype. The V gene is TRBV28, the J gene TRBJ2-7; D is unclear. The CDR3 contains 11 residues. Trimming cost V 8 bases and J 3 bases, with 8 bases left between them. Germline CDR1 is MDHEN and CDR2 is SYDVKM. The chain's CDR3 is CASGRNYEQYF. CDR3 sequence (DNA): TGTGCCAGCGGTCGGAACTACGAGCAGTACTTC.

This clonotype was seen at least ten times. The V gene is TRBV7-3, the J gene TRBJ2-1; TRBD2 aligns across 8 bases. This CDR3 region has 15 residues. With 6 bases clipped from V and 0 bases from J, the junction kept 4 bases outside the gene matches. Germline values: CDR1 SGHTA, CDR2 FQGTGA. The CDR3 nucleotides are TGTGCCAGCAGTTTCGGGAGGGCCTCCTACAATGAGCAGTTCTTC. Amino acid sequence: CASSFGRASYNEQFF.

This clonotype was counted only a few times. The rearrangement joins TRBV7-9 to TRBJ1-4, with 7 nucleotides matching TRBD1. Germline V gene lookup returns CDR1 SEHNR and CDR2 FQNEAQ (reference sequence). Losses at the gene ends were 5 bases for V and 8 bases for J; bases not matched to a gene: 11. The CDR3 spans 15 residues. CDR3 DNA sequence: TGTGCCAGCAGCGCGGTGGTAGGGGGCAGGGAAAAACTGTTTTTT. It specifies CASSAVVGGREKLFF. Full variable domain (outside the CDR3, taken from reference TRBV7-9 and TRBJ1-4): DTGVSQNPRHKITKRGQNVTFRCDPISEHNRLYWYRQTLGQGPEFLTYFQNEAQLEKSRLLSDRFSAERPKGSFSTLEIQRTEQGDSAMYLCASSAVVGGREKLFFGSGTQLSVL.